These 10 T cell receptor beta chains came from one sample sequenced in a study of blood T cell repertoires in COVID-19 (dated by TCRdb to about 2020). The method was the immunoSEQ multiplex PCR assay. Here the immuneACCESS table is served through TCRdb, limited to in-frame sequences with V and J called. Missing clones are a known gap in these copies; in checked studies unresolved V genes cover under half, and the rest lacks a known reason. Present in this sample are about 150,000 clones, approximately 80% of which were seen just once. Of the sample, 5.5% to 8% falls within the top ten clones. Sequences were obtained from peripheral blood. The source is a woman in her fifties or sixties in a cohort sampled during active or convalescent COVID-19.

This rearrangement joins TRBV14 to TRBJ2-7; 7 bases map to TRBD1. The CDR3 has 15 residues. V was clipped by 2 bases and J by 4 bases; unmatched bases: 8. Germline V lookup: CDR1 SGHDN, CDR2 FVKESK. The DNA of the CDR3 is TGTGCCAGCAGCCAAATCCGGGACAGTAAATACGAGCAGTACTTC. This encodes CASSQIRDSKYEQYF.

This chain connects TRBV2 to TRBJ2-2; 9 positions match TRBD1. V shed 6 bases and J 4 bases; nucleotides not matched to a gene: 9. Germline CDR1 and CDR2: SNHLY and FYNNEI. The CDR3 length is 16 residues. CDR3: CASSGTGLSGTGELFF. DNA of the CDR3: TGTGCCAGCAGCGGGACAGGGTTATCGGGCACCGGGGAGCTGTTTTTT.

The chain carries TRBV4-3 and TRBJ1-5, with TRBD1 matching 7 bases. The CDR3 is 18 residues long. Trimming removed 0 bases from V and 0 bases from J; junction bases left unmatched: 8. The germline CDR1 and CDR2 sequences are LGHNA and YSLEER. The CDR3 here is CASSQDPGRGNSNQPQHF. Written as DNA, the CDR3 is TGCGCCAGCAGCCAAGACCCTGGCAGGGGGAATAGCAATCAGCCCCAGCATTTT.

The chain uses TRBV7-2 and TRBJ2-3; the D gene is possibly TRBD1 (5 bases). V lost 2 bases and J 10 bases, leaving 19 bases between the germline ends. In germline, CDR1 is SGHTA, CDR2 FQGNSA. CDR3 length equals 15 residues. The CDR3 loop is CASSLSPEGAEAQYF. In DNA, the CDR3 is TGTGCCAGCAGCTTAAGTCCCGAAGGGGCCGAAGCGCAGTATTTT.

About this clone itself: This same CDR3 is encoded by further DNA sequences in the sample. The chain joins TRBV6-5 to TRBJ1-1; D gene uncertain. The CDR3 sequence is 14 residues long. CDR1 is MNHEY, CDR2 SVGAGI, per germline. Trimming cost V 2 bases and J 1 base, with 8 bases left between them. CDR3 DNA: TGTGCCAGCAGTTACGAGGGCCAGAACACTGAAGCTTTCTTT. Amino acid sequence: CASSYEGQNTEAFF.

This chain uses TRBV6-4 with TRBJ1-5; D possibly corresponds to TRBD1 (5 bases). V lost 7 bases and J lost 6, with 13 bases in between. This CDR3 contains 13 residues. CDR1 and CDR2 from the germline V gene are MRHNA and SNTAGT. CDR3 sequence reads: CASTGLLVQPQHF. CDR3 in DNA: TGTGCCAGCACAGGGCTTTTGGTTCAGCCCCAGCATTTT.

The chain has TRBV15 and TRBJ2-7; 7 bases align to TRBD2. The CDR3 length is 15 residues. The germline CDR1 and CDR2 sequences are LNHNV and YYDKDF (reference sequence). V trimming: 1 base; J trimming: 5 bases; junction bases outside the gene matches: 8. CDR3 in DNA: TGTGCCACCAGCAGAGGGGGAGGGCCGGAGAACGAGCAGTACTTC. Translation: CATSRGGGPENEQYF.

The genes are TRBV7-3 and TRBJ2-3; perhaps TRBD2 as D (5 bases). The CDR3 has 14 residues. Germline assignment: CDR1 SGHTA and CDR2 FQGTGA. V was clipped by 2 bases and J by 4 bases, with 10 bases between them. The CDR3 DNA follows: TGTGCCAGCAGCTTAGGTCGACTACCAGATACGCAGTATTTT. The encoded protein is CASSLGRLPDTQYF.

The CDR3 DNA sequence: TGCGCCAGCAGCTTGTGGTCAGGGGGGAGCACTGAAGCTTTCTTT. It specifies CASSLWSGGSTEAFF. The rearrangement joins TRBV5-1 to TRBJ1-1, with TRBD1 matching 7 bases. Germline V gives CDR1 SGHRS, CDR2 YFSETQ. The CDR3 contains 15 residues. V trimming: 1 base; J trimming: 4 bases; junction bases outside the gene matches: 7.

This sequence joins TRBV30 and TRBJ1-2, with a possible D match to TRBD1 (6 bases). The CDR3 has 13 amino acids. Per the germline V gene, CDR1 is GTSNPN and CDR2 is SVGIG (reference sequence). V was pared by 3 bases and J by 4 bases, with 12 bases between. CDR3 sequence: CAWRVDRIYGYTF. For the CDR3, the DNA is TGTGCCTGGAGGGTTGACAGGATCTATGGCTACACCTTC.